The 2 T cell receptor beta chains listed next were all sequenced from one sample in a study of regulatory T cells in long-lasting Graves disease. Stated time point: newly diagnosed GD, antithyroid drugs for less than 3 months. Extracted RNA from PBMCs served as the source of the TCR library. Arm-PCR of CDR3 regions and iRepertoire HTBI primers were used to build TCR beta libraries. Each CDR3 protein is one row after TCRdb ran MiXCR on the multiplex PCR reads. The sample includes more than 400,000 distinct CDR3 sequences, 15% to 20% of them seen just once. A further study also used this sample, focusing on T cells in Graves' hyperthyroidism and ophthalmopathy.

The sample in question was peripheral blood mononuclear cells (PBMCs), obtained at new diagnosis, from a patient treated with antithyroid drugs. The receptor set was obtained from a woman in her 30s with Graves disease.

The table lists this clonotype with a few counts. The chain is built from TRBV4-1 and TRBJ2-7, with 10 bases lining up with TRBD2. Germline V gene data show CDR1 as MGHRA and CDR2 as YSYEKL. Trimming cost V 2 bases and J 6 bases; bases outside gene matches: 7. The CDR3 is 15 amino acids. Written as DNA, the CDR3 is TGCGCCAGCAGCCAATTGGGGCTAGCGGGAGCCGAGCAGTACTTC. This encodes CASSQLGLAGAEQYF.

On this clonotype: A read error is likely here: a far larger clone is one base away. The chain joins TRBV11-2 to TRBJ2-5, with D unresolved. The J call may not be correct, given that the DNA end is closer to TRBJ2-1. Germline-derived CDR1 and CDR2 are SGHAT and FQNNGV. The CDR3 is made up of 16 amino acids. CDR3 coding DNA: TGTGCCAGCAGCTTAGAATTGCTGGGTCGGGACAATGAGCAGTTCTTC. It is translated as CASSLELLGRDNEQFF.